This record concerns one TCR beta chain sequence. The data belong to a study of OX40 agonist ivuxolimab in advanced cancers. Overall study: Patients treated during dose escalation were battling hepatocellular carcinoma, melanoma, renal cell or head and neck cancer.

TCRdb's copy holds only in-frame clones and misses some; the assay was immunoSEQ multiplex PCR. The data show about 98,000 clones, with about 83% seen just once and under 0.55% held by the top ten. Germline loops: CDR1 SGHVS, CDR2 FQNEAQ. Trimming stripped 4 bases from V and 4 bases from J, with 17 bases between. The CDR3 has 16 amino acids. J is TRBJ2-1 and V is TRBV7-8; D is possibly TRBD1 (6 bases). Here the sequenced sample was CD4+ or CD8+ T cells sorted from blood, taken in a trial of the OX40 agonist ivuxolimab. The receptor comes from an adult with an advanced solid tumor such as melanoma, head and neck, liver or kidney cancer. The CDR3 sequence: CASSSPSGGKYNEQFF. CDR3 bases: TGTGCCAGCAGCTCGCCCAGTGGGGGCAAATACAATGAGCAGTTCTTC.